Listed here are 17 T cell receptor beta chains from one sample, sequenced in a study of blood T cell repertoires in COVID-19. Sequenced by immunoSEQ multiplex PCR; TCRdb stores in-frame clones only, minus some. Among roughly 170,000 clones listed, around nine tenths were seen once. Sequencing was done on a sample of peripheral blood. Receptors originate from a woman aged 18-30 years who had recovered from COVID-19.

V is TRBV7-3 and J is TRBJ1-1; maybe TRBD1 (6 bases). Deletions cut 2 bases from V and 5 bases from J, with 12 bases between. Germline CDR1 and CDR2: SGHTA and FQGTGA. The CDR3 spans 14 residues. CDR3 nucleotides: TGTGCCAGCAGCTTATATCAGGGGCGGACTGAAGCTTTCTTT. Protein sequence: CASSLYQGRTEAFF.

The gene calls are TRBV5-1 and TRBJ2-3, with TRBD2 matching 8 bases. The CDR3 runs to 14 residues. Germline CDR1 is SGHRS and CDR2 is YFSETQ. The J segment lost 4 bases and the V segment lost 0 bases, leaving 1 base of the junction unmatched. CDR3 DNA: TGCGCCAGCAGCTTGGCGGGGGGGGCAGATACGCAGTATTTT. This codes for CASSLAGGADTQYF.

The J gene is TRBJ1-2, the V gene TRBV3-1 (or the pseudogene TRBV3-2); no clear D. V lost 0 bases and J lost 5, with 13 bases in between. CDR1 and CDR2 from the germline V gene are LGHDT and YNNKEL (reference sequence). CDR3 size: 15 residues. The CDR3 DNA reads as TGTGCCAGCAGCCAAGATCACGGAGCTCAATATGGCTACACCTTC. Encoded protein: CASSQDHGAQYGYTF.

The chain couples TRBV21-1 to TRBJ1-4; the D call TRBD1 from the table was never checked on the DNA. TRBV21-1 is reported as a pseudogene. The CDR3 totals 17 residues. The CDR3 region is CASTRLEGTGGGEKLFF. For the CDR3, the DNA is TGTGCCAGCACTCGCCTCGAAGGGACAGGGGGGGGAGAAAAACTGTTTTTT.

V usage is TRBV25-1 and J usage is TRBJ2-1, with 11 bases aligning to TRBD2. The length of the CDR3 is 14 residues. V was clipped by 10 bases and J by 4 bases; unmatched bases: 6. Germline loops: CDR1 MGHDK, CDR2 SYGVNS. CDR3 sequence (DNA): TGTGCCATCTCCACTAGCGGGAGTTACAATGAGCAGTTCTTC. This encodes CAISTSGSYNEQFF. Full variable domain (remainder filled in from reference TRBV25-1 and TRBJ2-1): EADIYQTPRYLVIGTGKKITLECSQTMGHDKMYWYQQDPGMELHLIHYSYGVNSTEKGDLSSESTVSRIRTEHFPLTLESARPSHTSQYLCAISTSGSYNEQFFGPGTRLTVL.

The chain joins TRBV14 to TRBJ1-6, with D possibly TRBD1 on 5 matching bases. V dropped 3 bases and J dropped 6 bases, with 12 bases sitting between them. The germline V gene encodes CDR1 SGHDN and CDR2 FVKESK. This CDR3 comprises 15 residues. The CDR3 loop is CASSQGRVPNSPLHF. The CDR3 nucleotides read TGTGCCAGCAGCCAGGGCAGGGTTCCTAATTCACCCCTCCACTTT.

V and J are TRBV28 and TRBJ1-2, with D possibly being TRBD1 (6 bases). The length of the CDR3 is 13 residues. Trimming left V 7 bases short and J 4 bases short, with 13 bases between. Germline-derived CDR1 and CDR2 are MDHEN and SYDVKM. As DNA, the CDR3 is TGTGCCAGCACCCGAGGACAGCTCTATGGCTACACCTTC. This translates into CASTRGQLYGYTF.

The chain uses TRBV3-1 (or the pseudogene TRBV3-2) and TRBJ2-1; 13 bases fit TRBD2. V gave up 4 bases and J gave up 0 bases; unmatched junction bases: 3. This CDR3 has 17 residues. The germline CDR1 and CDR2 sequences are LGHDT and YNNKEL (reference sequence). The CDR3 DNA is TGTGCCAGCAGCCGTGGGACTAGCGGGACCTCCTACAATGAGCAGTTCTTC. This sequence encodes CASSRGTSGTSYNEQFF.

The CDR3 protein is CASSRDSTSYEQYF. CDR3 DNA: TGTGCCAGCAGCAGGGACTCTACCTCCTACGAGCAGTACTTC. This rearrangement joins TRBV5-5 to TRBJ2-7; tentatively, D is TRBD2 (6 bases). The CDR3 has 14 residues. V was trimmed by 4 bases and J by 0 bases, leaving 11 bases between them. CDR1 and CDR2 from the germline V gene are SGHKS and YYEKEE (reference sequence).

This chain connects TRBV30 to TRBJ2-7; D gene unclear. Deletions cut 5 bases from V and 6 bases from J, with 11 bases between. The CDR3 sequence is 11 residues long. Germline lookup yields CDR1 GTSNPN and CDR2 SVGIG (reference sequence). As DNA, the CDR3 is TGTGCCTGGGATAGAAGTGGCGAGCAGTACGTC. Amino acids: CAWDRSGEQYV.

The chain links TRBV24-1 to TRBJ2-3; D perhaps matches TRBD1 (7 bases). V was shortened by 7 bases and J by 5 bases, with 18 bases between the two germline ends. CDR3 size: 15 residues. Germline CDR1 reads KGHDR; CDR2 reads SFDVKD. CDR3 loop: CATRAHRGGGDTQYF. The CDR3 coding sequence is TGTGCCACCAGAGCCCACAGGGGAGGAGGAGATACGCAGTATTTT.

The V call is TRBV3-1 (or the pseudogene TRBV3-2), the J call TRBJ2-2, with 7 bases lining up with TRBD2. Losses at the gene ends were 0 bases for V and 0 bases for J; bases not matched to a gene: 7. The CDR3 totals 18 residues. Germline V CDR1 and CDR2: LGHDT, YNNKEL (reference sequence). The CDR3 sequence is CASSQDDDSGPNTGELFF. The CDR3 DNA is TGTGCCAGCAGCCAAGATGATGATAGCGGGCCGAACACCGGGGAGCTGTTTTTT.

This chain connects TRBV9 to TRBJ2-6, with a weak D call TRBD1 (7 bases). The germline V gene encodes CDR1 SGDLS and CDR2 YYNGEE. Between the trimmed V and J ends, which lost 4 bases and 3 bases, there was a span of 23 bases. This CDR3 contains 19 residues. CDR3 protein: CASSTPTEGALVGANVLTF. The CDR3 DNA sequence: TGTGCCAGCAGCACCCCGACGGAGGGGGCGCTGGTTGGGGCCAACGTCCTGACTTTC. The entire variable domain, with the rest obtained from reference TRBV9 and TRBJ2-6, is as follows: DSGVTQTPKHLITATGQRVTLRCSPRSGDLSVYWYQQSLDQGLQFLIQYYNGEERAKGNILERFSAQQFPDLHSELNLSSLELGDSALYFCASSTPTEGALVGANVLTFGAGSRLTVL.

The CDR3 bases are TGTGCCAGCAGCTTATCCGGTCTCACAGATACGCAGTATTTT. Its protein is CASSLSGLTDTQYF. This chain joins TRBV7-3 and TRBJ2-3; D is unclear. V gave up 2 bases and J gave up 2 bases, with 8 bases separating them. Germline CDR1 and CDR2: SGHTA and FQGTGA. The CDR3 runs 14 residues.

The chain links TRBV7-9 to TRBJ1-1; 10 bases are a match to TRBD1. CDR1 is SEHNR and CDR2 is FQNEAQ in the germline V gene (reference sequence). The CDR3 extends over 14 amino acids. V was pared by 5 bases and J by 8 bases, with 8 bases of the junction left unmatched. CDR3 sequence: CASSRQGALVEAFF. The CDR3 coding sequence is TGTGCCAGCAGCCGACAGGGGGCTCTGGTAGAAGCTTTCTTT.

There are a few counts of this clone. The chain joins TRBV13 to TRBJ1-3, with unresolved D. Trimming stripped 5 bases from V and 6 bases from J, with 8 bases between. CDR1 PRHDT and CDR2 FYEKMQ come from the germline V gene (reference sequence). This CDR3 contains 12 residues. The CDR3 coding sequence is TGTGCCAGCAGCGTCCGTTTAAACACCATATATTTT. It specifies CASSVRLNTIYF.

The genes are TRBV6-6 and TRBJ1-4, with 8 bases aligning to TRBD1. Germline V lookup: CDR1 MNHNY, CDR2 SVGAGI (reference sequence). Trimming removed 6 bases from V and 8 bases from J; junction bases left unmatched: 11. The length of the CDR3 is 15 residues. The CDR3 region is CASSPRRTGMEKLFF. Written as DNA, the CDR3 is TGTGCCAGCAGCCCGCGTCGGACAGGGATGGAAAAACTGTTTTTT.